This T cell receptor beta chain was sequenced for a study of T cell clonality in common variable immunodeficiency. Study observations and caveats: Reportedly, TCR beta sequences from common variable immunodeficiency showed fewer deletions and N-nucleotide insertions.

With regard to this clone: Its antigen is as yet unknown. The read finishes 3 residues shy of the CDR3 end, and the germline J gene is used to complete it.

Profiled with immunoSEQ multiplex PCR; TCRdb holds only in-frame clones, not every one. In total the sample includes under 2,500 clones, none of them seen once. Germline CDR1 and CDR2: SNHLY and FYNNEI. Trimming pared 0 bases from V and 4 bases from J, leaving 13 bases between. The CDR3 loop spans 15 amino acids. Sequencing was done on a sample of peripheral blood mononuclear cells. This receptor was identified in a human donor with common variable immunodeficiency. V is TRBV2 and J is TRBJ2-7; D perhaps matches TRBD2 (6 bases). The CDR3 here is CASSEAAGRRYEQYF. The sequenced part of the CDR3 DNA is TGTGCCAGCAGTGAAGCAGCAGGGAGGAGGTACGAG.